The present TCR beta chain was sequenced within a study of radiotherapy plus CTLA-4 blockade in lung cancer. As for the study in general: Of all patients, approximately 17% responded objectively and around 31% showed disease control.

Study conclusions and caveats: Per reports, early blood T cell clone dynamics, plus interferon-beta, forecast response most strongly. Blood-borne expansion of tumor-derived TCR clones followed radiotherapy plus ipilimumab.

Regarding this clone: Antigen: not known.

Germline CDR1 reads GTSNPN; CDR2 reads SVGIG (reference sequence). The CDR3 is 19 residues long. Trimming took 2 bases from V and 0 from J, leaving 23 bases between them. Assay: immunoSEQ multiplex PCR; the TCRdb copy retains only in-frame clones and omits some. This table holds 35,000 to 40,000 clones, 55% to 80% found once. This chain connects TRBV30 to TRBJ1-3, with a weak D call TRBD1 (5 bases). Sequences were derived from peripheral blood, sampled from a patient treated with radiotherapy plus ipilimumab. This TCR came from a human donor with non-small cell lung cancer who had stable disease on radiotherapy plus ipilimumab. CDR3 nucleotide sequence: TGTGCCTGGAGTCGGGGGGGATCCTCGAGAGGGGTCTCTGGAAACACCATATATTTT. Translating gives CAWSRGGSSRGVSGNTIYF.